This TCR beta chain was identified during a study of shared clonotypes between healthy human individuals. Findings of the study overall: Sharing across four donors was highest in naive CD4 (around 5%) and lowest in memory CD8 (roughly 0.4%).

V lost 5 bases to trimming and J lost 3 bases; unmatched junction nucleotides: 7. Germline V lookup: CDR1 LNHDA, CDR2 SQIVND (reference sequence). The CDR3 sequence is 14 residues long. Of note for this clone: Its antigen is not known.

This table comes from immunoSEQ multiplex PCR, and its TCRdb copy is limited to in-frame clones, with some not included. There are 1.4 million or so clones in the sample; around 98.5% occur only once, and roughly 0.35% lies in the top ten. Each donor was a Caucasian adult residing in Nashville, Tennessee. The sequence was obtained from a man aged 30 to 45 in good health. This chain connects TRBV19 to TRBJ2-7; 7 nucleotides agree with TRBD1. Material for sequencing was naive CD4+ T cells sorted from blood. The subset is: CD45RA+ positively selected. The CDR3 coding sequence is TGTGCCAGTAGTCCGACGACAGGGTACTACGAGCAGTACTTC. This gives the protein CASSPTTGYYEQYF. Based on the CDR3 plus reference TRBV19 and TRBJ2-7, the full variable domain is DGGITQSPKYLFRKEGQNVTLSCEQNLNHDAMYWYRQDPGQGLRLIYYSQIVNDFQKGDIAEGYSVSREKKESFPLTVTSAQKNPTAFYLCASSPTTGYYEQYFGPGTRLTVT.